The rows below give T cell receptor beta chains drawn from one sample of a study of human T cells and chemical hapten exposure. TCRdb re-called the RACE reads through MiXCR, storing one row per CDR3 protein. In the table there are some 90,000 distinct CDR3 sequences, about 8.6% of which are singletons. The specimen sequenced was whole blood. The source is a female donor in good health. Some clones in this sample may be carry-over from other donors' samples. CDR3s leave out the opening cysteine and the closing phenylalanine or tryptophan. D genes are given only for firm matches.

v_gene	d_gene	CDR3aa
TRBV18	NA	ASSPPQGGGTEAF
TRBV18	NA	ASSPSDDTEAF
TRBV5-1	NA	ASSSLQGLDYEQY
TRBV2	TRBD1	ASRKTGGVGTDTQY
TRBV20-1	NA	SASGGLDEQF
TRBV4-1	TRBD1	ASSQDSGGTLGAF
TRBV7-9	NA	ASSLMGNTEAF
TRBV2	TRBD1	ASATGGNSEGYT
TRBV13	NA	ASSLGPTDQPQH
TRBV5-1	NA	ASSPRTNANTGELF